The rows below give T cell receptor beta chains drawn from one sample of a study of T cell responses to AZD1222 COVID-19 vaccine. Clones were read by immunoSEQ multiplex PCR, and TCRdb kept only the in-frame ones, dropping some. This sample has some 150,000 clones, with less than 90% found just once. This sample comprised peripheral blood, obtained on day 0 of MenACWY control vaccination. Every receptor here comes from an adult in good health. Both conserved end residues are part of each CDR3. A D gene is named only where the DNA matches it firmly. Size is stated for part of the rows, as once, few or many counts, or as a class when the clone is expanded.

clone size | D gene | J gene | V gene | CDR3 DNA | CDR3 protein
few | - | TRBJ1-2 | TRBV11-3 | TGTGCCAGCAGCTTAGGTAGCTTTGGCTACACCTTC | CASSLGSFGYTF
once | - | TRBJ1-1 | TRBV5-1 | TGCGCCAGCAGTAAGGACAGAGACACTGAAGCTTTCTTT | CASSKDRDTEAFF
- | TRBD1 | TRBJ1-1 | TRBV5-1 | TGCGCCAGCAGCTGGGACAGACCGAACACTGAAGCTTTCTTT | CASSWDRPNTEAFF
- | TRBD1 | TRBJ2-7 | TRBV5-1 | TGCGCCAGCAGCTTGGGCGGACAGGGCTACGAGCAGTACTTC | CASSLGGQGYEQYF
- | - | TRBJ1-6 | TRBV12-3/TRBV12-4 | TGTGCCAGCAGTGCCTCGGGGAATTCACCCCTCCACTTT | CASSASGNSPLHF
- | - | TRBJ1-6 | TRBV6-5 | TGTGCCAGCAGTTACGATCAGGGGTTGAATTCACCCCTCCACTTT | CASSYDQGLNSPLHF
- | - | TRBJ1-4 | TRBV14 | TGTGCCAGCAGTCTGCAGGGATTTAATGAAAAACTGTTTTTT | CASSLQGFNEKLFF
- | TRBD1 | TRBJ2-5 | TRBV2 | TGTGCCAGCAGTGAACAGGGGGCGGGAGAGACCCAGTACTTC | CASSEQGAGETQYF
- | - | TRBJ1-4 | TRBV3-1/TRBV3-2 | TGTGCCAGCAGCCAAGTAGTTAGCCAGGGTCAAACGACTAATGAAAAACTGTTTTTT | CASSQVVSQGQTTNEKLFF
once | - | TRBJ2-1 | TRBV5-1 | TGCGCCAGCAGCCAACAAGTAACCGGGACCGGCGGTGAGCAGTTCTTC | CASSQQVTGTGGEQFF
- | - | TRBJ1-5 | TRBV5-1 | TGCGCCAGCAGCTTGGAAGGGGCTAGCAATCAGCCCCAGCATTTT | CASSLEGASNQPQHF
- | - | TRBJ1-1 | TRBV19 | TGTGCCAGTAGTTGGGGATCTTTGTCCCAGGGGAGCACTGAAGCTTTCTTT | CASSWGSLSQGSTEAFF
- | - | TRBJ2-2 | TRBV5-6 | TGTGCCAGCAGCTTGGGGGGAAGCAGCGCCGGGGAGCTGTTTTTT | CASSLGGSSAGELFF
- | - | TRBJ1-1 | TRBV5-1 | TGCGCCAGCAGGTCACAACGGGGGTACACTGAAGCTTTCTTT | CASRSQRGYTEAFF
- | - | TRBJ1-3 | TRBV27 | TGTGCCAGCAGTCGCACGGGGGGGATCGCTGGAAACACCATATATTTT | CASSRTGGIAGNTIYF
- | - | TRBJ2-1 | TRBV15 | TGTGCCACCAGCAGAGATTCCTCACTGGGGGATGAGCAGTTCTTC | CATSRDSSLGDEQFF
- | - | TRBJ2-1 | TRBV24-1 | TGTGCCACCAGTGATCGGACTGGCAGCTCCTACAATGAGCAGTTCTTC | CATSDRTGSSYNEQFF
once | - | TRBJ2-1 | TRBV7-8 | TGTGCCAGCAGCCAGGAGCGGAATGAGCAGTTCTTC | CASSQERNEQFF
- | - | TRBJ1-1 | TRBV28 | TGTGCCAGCAGTCTGACGGGCCTTGGCACTGAAGCTTTCTTT | CASSLTGLGTEAFF
once | TRBD2 | TRBJ2-3 | TRBV3-1/TRBV3-2 | TGTGCCAGCAGCCACCGAACTAGCGGGGTCAGCACAGATACGCAGTATTTT | CASSHRTSGVSTDTQYF
- | TRBD2 | TRBJ2-1 | TRBV19 | TGTGCCAGTAGTTCTAGCGGGATCGCCTACAATGAGCAGTTCTTC | CASSSSGIAYNEQFF
few | - | TRBJ1-1 | TRBV18 | TGTGCCAGCTCACTGAAGCAGGGTAATGAAGCTTTCTTT | CASSLKQGNEAFF
- | - | TRBJ2-7 | TRBV25-1 | TGTGCCAGCAGCGGCCTGTTCTACGAGCAGTACTTC | CASSGLFYEQYF
- | - | TRBJ1-5 | TRBV6-5 | TGTGCCAGCAGCGGGGGCCCCAAGGGTGAGCCCCAGCATTTT | CASSGGPKGEPQHF
once | - | TRBJ1-3 | TRBV6-1 | TGTGCCAGCAGTGGGGGCCTAGCGGGGGCCAAAGGAAACACCATATATTTT | CASSGGLAGAKGNTIYF
few | TRBD1 | TRBJ1-2 | TRBV9 | TGTGCCAGCAGCGTAGAGGACAGGTTCTATGGCTACACCTTC | CASSVEDRFYGYTF
- | - | TRBJ1-2 | TRBV7-9 | TGTGCCAGCAGCCCTCTGGGTGGGGACGGCTACACCTTC | CASSPLGGDGYTF
- | - | TRBJ2-2 | TRBV5-1 | TGCGCCAGCAGCTTGGCCGTATCAGGCACCGGGGAGCTGTTTTTT | CASSLAVSGTGELFF
- | - | TRBJ2-6 | TRBV28 | TGTGCCAGCAGCGAACAGGTGATCTCTGGGGCCAACGTCCTGACTTTC | CASSEQVISGANVLTF
once | TRBD1 | TRBJ2-5 | TRBV24-1 | TGTGCCACCAGTGCCGGGACAGGGGCTCAAGAGACCCAGTACTTC | CATSAGTGAQETQYF
- | - | TRBJ1-4 | TRBV4-1 | TGCGCCAGCAGCCAAGTTACAGGGTCCTACGAAAAACTGTTTTTT | CASSQVTGSYEKLFF
- | TRBD1 | TRBJ2-1 | TRBV3-1/TRBV3-2 | TGTGCCAGCAGCCCACGGGACAGGGGCTCCTACAATGAGCAGTTCTTC | CASSPRDRGSYNEQFF
- | - | TRBJ2-1 | TRBV12-3/TRBV12-4 | TGTGCCAGCAGTTTAGGTGGAAATGAGCAGTTCTTC | CASSLGGNEQFF
- | TRBD1 | TRBJ2-3 | TRBV5-4 | TGTGCCAGCAGCGAGGACAGGGGGACAGATACGCAGTATTTT | CASSEDRGTDTQYF
- | - | TRBJ2-2 | TRBV7-2 | TGTGCCAGCAGCTTAGCGCGAGGGACCGGGGAGCTGTTTTTT | CASSLARGTGELFF
- | TRBD1 | TRBJ1-4 | TRBV4-2 | TGTGCCAGCAGCCCGGTGGGACAGAGTGAAAAACTGTTTTTT | CASSPVGQSEKLFF
- | - | TRBJ2-1 | TRBV4-2 | TGTGCCAGCAGCCCCACCCGGAATGAGCAGTTCTTC | CASSPTRNEQFF
- | TRBD2 | TRBJ2-2 | TRBV10-3 | TGTGCCATCAAAACAGCGGGGGTAAGGGCCGGGGAGCTGTTTTTT | CAIKTAGVRAGELFF
- | TRBD1 | TRBJ1-1 | TRBV19 | TGTGCCAGTAGGTTCGGGACAGGGATTTGGGAGGCGAACACTGAAGCTTTCTTT | CASRFGTGIWEANTEAFF
- | - | TRBJ1-1 | TRBV9 | TGTGCCAGCAGCCTGTTCGGGGGGGACACTGAAGCTTTCTTT | CASSLFGGDTEAFF
- | TRBD1 | TRBJ1-2 | TRBV5-4 | TGTGCCAGCAGCGTGGACAGGGCAGACTATGGCTACACCTTC | CASSVDRADYGYTF
- | TRBD1 | TRBJ2-2 | TRBV19 | TGTGCCAGTAGTACCACAGGGGGATGGACCGGGGAGCTGTTTTTT | CASSTTGGWTGELFF
- | - | TRBJ1-2 | TRBV5-1 | TGCGCCAGCAGCCGGGACACTGTGACGGGCTACACCTTC | CASSRDTVTGYTF
- | - | TRBJ1-1 | TRBV19 | TGTGCCAGTAGTAGCACGGTCACCATGAACACTGAAGCTTTCTTT | CASSSTVTMNTEAFF
- | - | TRBJ2-5 | TRBV6-5 | TGTGCCAGCAGTTCGGAGACAGTCCCAAAATTGACCCAGTACTTC | CASSSETVPKLTQYF
- | - | TRBJ2-7 | TRBV18 | TGTGCCAGCTCACCTTTCGCGGGTGAGCAGTACTTC | CASSPFAGEQYF
- | - | TRBJ2-5 | TRBV25-1 | TGTGCCAGCAGTGAATATAAGGACTGGAGCGAAGAGACCCAGTACTTC | CASSEYKDWSEETQYF
- | - | TRBJ2-5 | TRBV5-4 | TGTGCCAGCAGCCGCCTCGGCACTAACGACATCGGGGAGACCCAGTACTTC | CASSRLGTNDIGETQYF
- | - | TRBJ2-3 | TRBV12-3/TRBV12-4 | TGTGCCAGCAGTTTTGGGACGGATAATACGCAGTATTTT | CASSFGTDNTQYF
- | TRBD2 | TRBJ2-1 | TRBV29-1 | TGCAGCGTTGTAGCGGGGAGGAATGAGCAGTTCTTC | CSVVAGRNEQFF
- | - | TRBJ1-2 | TRBV28 | TGTGCCAGCAGTACGGGGGGCATGAACTATGGCTACACCTTC | CASSTGGMNYGYTF
- | TRBD1 | TRBJ1-4 | TRBV6-5 | TGTGCCAGCAGTTCTAAGACAGGGGGCAGTGAAAAACTGTTTTTT | CASSSKTGGSEKLFF
- | - | TRBJ2-6 | TRBV15 | TGTGCCACCAGCCTCGACACGGAATTTAAGTCTGGGGCCAACGTCCTGACTTTC | CATSLDTEFKSGANVLTF
- | - | TRBJ1-3 | TRBV5-1 | TGCGCCAGCAGCTTGGACCCCGCAGGAGGTTCTGGAAACACCATATATTTT | CASSLDPAGGSGNTIYF
- | - | TRBJ2-3 | TRBV27 | TGTGCCAGCAGTAATTTGGGACCTTTGGATACGCAGTATTTT | CASSNLGPLDTQYF
- | - | TRBJ1-6 | TRBV19 | TGTGCCAGTAGTCAGGGTAGGGCCCGTGCGGGTTCACCCCTCCACTTT | CASSQGRARAGSPLHF
- | - | TRBJ1-2 | TRBV18 | TGTGCCAGCTCACGGACGGATACTAACTATGGCTACACCTTC | CASSRTDTNYGYTF
- | TRBD1 | TRBJ1-5 | TRBV2 | TGTGCCAGCAGTGAAATCCCCCAGGGGGCTGGTCAGCCCCAGCATTTT | CASSEIPQGAGQPQHF
- | - | TRBJ2-5 | TRBV4-1 | TGCGCCAGCAGCCATCCACGGCGCGTAGGGGAGACCCAGTACTTC | CASSHPRRVGETQYF
- | - | TRBJ1-5 | TRBV19 | TGTGCCAGTAGTAAGGGGAATGGCAATCAGCCCCAGCATTTT | CASSKGNGNQPQHF